The 15 T cell receptor beta chains below come from one sample, sequenced in a study of blood T cells in healthy people across ages. Through a sample-barcoded 5' primer and a J-beta primer mix, a second PCR was run for roughly 7 to 11 cycles. TCRdb itself ran the 5' RACE reads through MiXCR, one entry per CDR3 protein. The sample records some 700,000 distinct CDR3 sequences, about 20% being singletons. The sample comprised blood. The source is a man aged 65-85 years in good health.

Here the CDR3 reads CASSPQADTEAFF. The CDR3, as DNA: TGTGCCAGCAGTCCCCAGGCAGACACTGAAGCTTTCTTT. The J gene is TRBJ1-1, the V gene TRBV6-1; D unresolved. The germline CDR1 and CDR2 sequences are MNHNS and SASEGT. The V end lost 5 bases, the J end lost 3 bases, and 10 bases lay between the germline ends. This CDR3 is 13 amino acids long.

This clonotype was seen a few times. The chain joins TRBV4-1 to TRBJ2-3; 10 bases line up with TRBD1. CDR1 MGHRA and CDR2 YSYEKL come from the germline V gene. CDR3 length: 16 amino acids. V lost 4 bases and J lost 1; bases outside the gene matches: 5. Here the CDR3 reads CASSRDRGGGTDTQYF. Written as DNA, the CDR3 is TGCGCCAGCAGCCGGGACAGGGGAGGAGGCACAGATACGCAGTATTTT.

This clonotype turned up a few times. J is TRBJ1-4 and V is TRBV3-1; possibly TRBD1 for D (5 bases). This CDR3 region has 15 residues. Germline CDR1 LGHDT, CDR2 YNNKEL (reference sequence). Trimming pared 4 bases from V and 6 bases from J, leaving 15 bases between. Written as DNA, the CDR3 is TGTGCCAGCAGCCCTCCAGGGACTGGGGATGAAAAACTGTTTTTT. Protein sequence: CASSPPGTGDEKLFF.

This clonotype was observed a few times. The chain employs TRBV5-1 and TRBJ2-3, with TRBD2 identical over 11 bases. The CDR3 is 16 amino acids. V lost 6 bases and J lost 1; bases outside the gene matches: 7. CDR1 is SGHRS and CDR2 is YFSETQ in the germline V gene. The CDR3 DNA reads as TGCGCCAGCATACCAGGGACTAGCGGTCGCACAGATACGCAGTATTTT. Protein: CASIPGTSGRTDTQYF. Based on the CDR3 plus reference TRBV5-1 and TRBJ2-3, the full variable domain is KAGVTQTPRYLIKTRGQQVTLSCSPISGHRSVSWYQQTPGQGLQFLFEYFSETQRNKGNFPGRFSGRQFSNSRSEMNVSTLELGDSALYLCASIPGTSGRTDTQYFGPGTRLTVL.

The chain is built from TRBV29-1 and TRBJ1-3; the D is unclear. Between the trimmed V and J ends, which lost 0 bases and 7 bases, there was a span of 10 bases. In germline, CDR1 is SQVTM, CDR2 ANQGSEA. The CDR3 runs 13 residues. CDR3 loop: CSVEEGGGNTIYF. The CDR3, as DNA: TGCAGCGTTGAAGAGGGAGGTGGGAACACCATATATTTT.

The chain employs TRBV29-1 and TRBJ2-7, with 11 bases identical to TRBD1. This CDR3 is 14 amino acids long. V was clipped by 6 bases and J by 5 bases; unmatched bases: 9. The germline V gene has CDR1 SQVTM and CDR2 ANQGSEA. The CDR3 region is CSVHPGQGVNEQYF. The CDR3 DNA is TGCAGCGTCCACCCGGGACAGGGGGTCAACGAGCAGTACTTC.

This clonotype was detected many times. The rearrangement links TRBV7-9 to TRBJ2-1; TRBD2 agrees at 7 bases. Germline V CDR1 and CDR2: SEHNR, FQNEAQ (reference sequence). After removal of 4 bases from V and 4 bases from J, the junction contained 7 bases not matched to a gene. The CDR3 is made up of 15 amino acids. CDR3 in amino acids: CASSSGLGSYNEQFF. The DNA for the CDR3 is TGTGCCAGCAGCTCCGGACTAGGCTCATACAATGAGCAGTTCTTC.

The V gene is TRBV7-6, the J gene TRBJ2-5; 7 nucleotides match TRBD1. Gene TRBJ2-1 matches the end of the DNA better, so the J call may be wrong. Germline V gives CDR1 SGHVS, CDR2 FNYEAQ. CDR3 length: 14 residues. The CDR3 bases are TGTGCCAGCAGCTTTGGGACAGCGATCAATGAGCAGTTCTTC. It codes for CASSFGTAINEQFF.

V gene TRBV7-7 combines with J gene TRBJ2-1; 8 bases map to TRBD1. Trimming at V came to 5 bases and at J to 0 bases, leaving 15 bases not matched to a gene. The length of the CDR3 is 19 residues. The germline gives CDR1 SSHAT, CDR2 FNYEAQ (reference sequence). CDR3 nucleotides: TGTGCCAGCAGCCCAGTCCCGGGACAGGAACCAAGCTCCTACAATGAGCAGTTCTTC. The encoded protein is CASSPVPGQEPSSYNEQFF.

The rearrangement links TRBV11-2 to TRBJ1-1; D not resolved. The CDR3 consists of 13 residues. Trimming took 3 bases from V and 12 from J, leaving 17 bases between them. Germline values: CDR1 SGHAT, CDR2 FQNNGV. This CDR3 reads CASSFKGTGETFF. In nucleotides, the CDR3 is TGTGCCAGCAGCTTCAAAGGTACCGGGGAAACTTTCTTT.

The rearrangement links TRBV12-3 or TRBV12-4 to TRBJ2-1, with D tentatively TRBD2 (5 bases). The CDR3 spans 16 residues. The V end was cut by 5 bases, the J end by 0 bases, with 14 bases between. CDR3 sequence (DNA): TGTGCCAGCAGTCCCTTGCGGGCGAGCTCCTACAATGAGCAGTTCTTC. Translation: CASSPLRASSYNEQFF.

This clonotype was counted many times. The V and J genes are TRBV13 and TRBJ1-3, with D unclear. Germline V gene data show CDR1 as PRHDT and CDR2 as FYEKMQ (reference sequence). This CDR3 is 15 amino acids long. The germline V and J ends were trimmed by 6 bases and 0 bases, with 12 bases remaining between them. The CDR3 region has the DNA TGTGCCAGCAGGGATTGGGAGTCCTCTGGAAACACCATATATTTT. This codes for CASRDWESSGNTIYF.

At least ten counts were recorded for this clonotype. V is TRBV20-1 and J is TRBJ2-1, with 8 bases matching TRBD1. J was trimmed by 6 bases and V by 1 base; bases with no gene match: 8. Germline loops: CDR1 DFQATT, CDR2 SNEGSKA (reference sequence). This CDR3 region has 15 residues. The CDR3 bases are TGCAGTGCTAGAGTCCCAGGGGGCCCTTTCAATGAGCAGTTCTTC. Encoded protein: CSARVPGGPFNEQFF.

In DNA, the CDR3 is TGTGCCAGCAGTTTTGGCCTAGCGGGGATCGAGCAGTACTTC. The encoded protein is CASSFGLAGIEQYF. This chain joins TRBV12-3 or TRBV12-4 and TRBJ2-7; 9 bases agree with TRBD2. The CDR3 sequence is 14 residues long. The V segment lost 3 bases and the J segment 6 bases; nucleotides outside the gene matches: 6.

This chain uses TRBV19 with TRBJ2-7; unclear D gene. Germline V gene data show CDR1 as LNHDA and CDR2 as SQIVND (reference sequence). This CDR3 spans 15 amino acids. The germline V and J ends were trimmed by 3 bases and 3 bases, with 15 bases remaining between them. The CDR3 protein is CASSILGGLFYEQYF. DNA for the CDR3: TGTGCCAGTAGTATTTTAGGCGGATTGTTCTACGAGCAGTACTTC.